This T cell receptor (beta chain) was identified during a study of cytomegalovirus exposure and HLA in healthy donors. With 60 Vbeta and 13 Jbeta primers, the PCR was carried out. The assay was immunoSEQ multiplex PCR, and TCRdb's table has in-frame clones only and misses some. The sample lists over 150,000 clones, 60% to 80% occurring once. The germline V gene encodes CDR1 SGHAT and CDR2 FQNNGV. The V gene lost 1 base and the J gene lost 1 base, with 10 bases spanning the gap. This CDR3 has 15 amino acids. Sequenced input: PBMCs. The chain links TRBV11-2 to TRBJ1-1; the D is unclear. This TCR was sampled from a woman in her 30s in good health and CMV-seropositive. The CDR3 nucleotides are TGTGCCAGCAGCTTAGTGGTGGCCCGGAACACTGAAGCTTTCTTT. Translation gives CASSLVVARNTEAFF.